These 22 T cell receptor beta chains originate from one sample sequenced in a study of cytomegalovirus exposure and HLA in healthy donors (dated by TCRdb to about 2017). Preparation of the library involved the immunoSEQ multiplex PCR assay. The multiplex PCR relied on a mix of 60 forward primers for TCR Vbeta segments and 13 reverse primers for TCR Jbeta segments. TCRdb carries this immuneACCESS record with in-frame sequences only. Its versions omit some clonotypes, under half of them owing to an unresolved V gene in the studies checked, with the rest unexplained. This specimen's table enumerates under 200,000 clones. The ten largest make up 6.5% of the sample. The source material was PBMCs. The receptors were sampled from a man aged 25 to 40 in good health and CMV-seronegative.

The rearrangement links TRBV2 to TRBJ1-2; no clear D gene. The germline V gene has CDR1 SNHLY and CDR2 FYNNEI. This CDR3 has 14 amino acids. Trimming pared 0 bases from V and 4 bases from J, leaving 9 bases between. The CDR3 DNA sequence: TGTGCCAGCAGTGAAGCCCAAGCAAGCTATGGCTACACCTTC. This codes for CASSEAQASYGYTF.

As DNA, the CDR3 is TGTGCCAGCAGCAAAGGGCGGAGACTAGCGGGACACCATGTAGCCAAAAACATTCAGTACTTC. Its translation is CASSKGRRLAGHHVAKNIQYF. The rearrangement joins TRBV21-1 to TRBJ2-4; the D call TRBD2 from the table was never checked on the DNA. TRBV21-1 is listed as a pseudogene. CDR3 size: 21 residues.

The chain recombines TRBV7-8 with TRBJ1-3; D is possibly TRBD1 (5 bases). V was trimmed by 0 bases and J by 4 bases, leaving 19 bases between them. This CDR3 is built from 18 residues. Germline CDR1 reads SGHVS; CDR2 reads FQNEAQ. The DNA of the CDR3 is TGTGCCAGCAGCTTAGCTTTCCCCATGACAGATACGGGAAACACCATATATTTT. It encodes CASSLAFPMTDTGNTIYF. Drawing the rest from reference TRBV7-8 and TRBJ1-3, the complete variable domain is GAGVSQSPRYKVAKRGQDVALRCDPISGHVSLFWYQQALGQGPEFLTYFQNEAQLDKSGLPSDRFFAERPEGSVSTLKIQRTQQEDSAVYLCASSLAFPMTDTGNTIYFGEGSWLTVV.

The CDR3 is CASSWTTGDGSPLHF. The CDR3 nucleotides are TGCGCCAGCAGCTGGACTACAGGGGACGGGTCACCCCTCCACTTT. The chain is built from TRBV5-1 and TRBJ1-6; 7 bases are a match to TRBD1. The CDR3 is 15 amino acids. Looked up from germline, CDR1 is SGHRS and CDR2 is YFSETQ. V was clipped by 3 bases and J by 10 bases; unmatched bases: 10.

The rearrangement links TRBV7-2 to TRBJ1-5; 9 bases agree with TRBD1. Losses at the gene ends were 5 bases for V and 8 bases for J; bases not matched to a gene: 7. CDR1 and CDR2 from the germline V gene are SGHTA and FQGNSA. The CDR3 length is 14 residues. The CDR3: CASSPGTGWEPQHF. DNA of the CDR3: TGTGCCAGCAGCCCCGGGACAGGGTGGGAGCCCCAGCATTTT.

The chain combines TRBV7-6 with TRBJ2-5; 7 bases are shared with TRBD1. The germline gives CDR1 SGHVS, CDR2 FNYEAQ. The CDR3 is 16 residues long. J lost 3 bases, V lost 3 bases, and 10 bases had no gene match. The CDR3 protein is CASSLYEQGTEETQYF. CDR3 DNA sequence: TGTGCCAGCAGCTTGTACGAACAGGGGACCGAAGAGACCCAGTACTTC.

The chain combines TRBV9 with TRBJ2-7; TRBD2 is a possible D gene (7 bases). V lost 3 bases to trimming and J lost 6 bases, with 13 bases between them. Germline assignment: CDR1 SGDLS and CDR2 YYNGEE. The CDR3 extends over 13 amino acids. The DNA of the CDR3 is TGTGCCAGCAGCGGAGGGGGGGGAGGCGAGCAGTACTTC. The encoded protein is CASSGGGGGEQYF.

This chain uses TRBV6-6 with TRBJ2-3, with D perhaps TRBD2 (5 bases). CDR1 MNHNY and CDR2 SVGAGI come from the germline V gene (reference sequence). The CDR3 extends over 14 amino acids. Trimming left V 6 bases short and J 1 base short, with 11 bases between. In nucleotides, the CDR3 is TGTGCCAGCAGCTTCAGCGGAGGCACAGATACGCAGTATTTT. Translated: CASSFSGGTDTQYF.

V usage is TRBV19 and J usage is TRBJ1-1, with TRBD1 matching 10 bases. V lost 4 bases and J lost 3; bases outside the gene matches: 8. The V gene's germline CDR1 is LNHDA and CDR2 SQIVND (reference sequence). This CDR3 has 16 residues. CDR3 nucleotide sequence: TGTGCCAGTAGTAGAGGGACAGGGGAAGGGTACACTGAAGCTTTCTTT. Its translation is CASSRGTGEGYTEAFF.

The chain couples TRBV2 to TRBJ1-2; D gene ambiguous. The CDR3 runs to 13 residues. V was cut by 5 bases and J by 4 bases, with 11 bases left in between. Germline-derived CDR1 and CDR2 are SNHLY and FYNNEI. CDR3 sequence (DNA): TGTGCCAGCAGTCCCCAGCAGGCCTATGGCTACACCTTC. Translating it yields CASSPQQAYGYTF. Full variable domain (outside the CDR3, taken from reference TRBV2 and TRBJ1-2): EPEVTQTPSHQVTQMGQEVILRCVPISNHLYFYWYRQILGQKVEFLVSFYNNEISEKSEIFDDQFSVERPDGSNFTLKIRSTKLEDSAMYFCASSPQQAYGYTFGSGTRLTVV.

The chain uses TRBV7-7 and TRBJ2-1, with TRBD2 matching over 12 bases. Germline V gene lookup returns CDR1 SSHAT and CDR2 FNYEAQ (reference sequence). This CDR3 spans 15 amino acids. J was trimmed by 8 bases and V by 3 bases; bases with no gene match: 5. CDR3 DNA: TGTGCCAGCAGCTTGACGGGACTAGCGGGCGATGAGCAGTTCTTC. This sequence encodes CASSLTGLAGDEQFF. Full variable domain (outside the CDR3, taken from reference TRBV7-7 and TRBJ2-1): GAGVSQSPRYKVTKRGQDVTLRCDPISSHATLYWYQQALGQGPEFLTYFNYEAQPDKSGLPSDRFSAERPEGSISTLTIQRTEQRDSAMYRCASSLTGLAGDEQFFGPGTRLTVL.

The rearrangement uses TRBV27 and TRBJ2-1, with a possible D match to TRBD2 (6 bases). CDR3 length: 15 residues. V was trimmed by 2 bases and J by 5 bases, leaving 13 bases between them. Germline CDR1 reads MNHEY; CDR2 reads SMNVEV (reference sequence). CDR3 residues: CASSLGGAGDNEQFF. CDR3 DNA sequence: TGTGCCAGCAGTTTAGGAGGGGCCGGTGACAATGAGCAGTTCTTC.

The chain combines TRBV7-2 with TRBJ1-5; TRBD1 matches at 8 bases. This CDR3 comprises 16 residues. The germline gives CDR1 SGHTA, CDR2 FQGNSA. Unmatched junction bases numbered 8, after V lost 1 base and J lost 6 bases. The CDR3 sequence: CASSLGPGGAGQPQHF. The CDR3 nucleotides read TGTGCCAGCAGCTTAGGCCCAGGGGGCGCTGGTCAGCCCCAGCATTTT.

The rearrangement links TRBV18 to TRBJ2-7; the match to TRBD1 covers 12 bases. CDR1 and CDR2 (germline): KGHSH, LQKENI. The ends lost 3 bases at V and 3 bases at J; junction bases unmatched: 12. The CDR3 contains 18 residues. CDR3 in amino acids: CASSPIGTGGPLGYEQYF. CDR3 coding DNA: TGTGCCAGCTCACCTATCGGGACAGGGGGCCCTTTGGGCTACGAGCAGTACTTC.

The CDR3 region has the DNA TGTGCCAGCAGCTCCCTCCGCGGAGAGACCCAGTACTTC. Translation gives CASSSLRGETQYF. The rearrangement links TRBV6-5 to TRBJ2-5; no reliable D call. The CDR3 is 13 amino acids. CDR1 MNHEY and CDR2 SVGAGI come from the germline V gene. V was trimmed by 6 bases and J by 4 bases, leaving 12 bases between them.

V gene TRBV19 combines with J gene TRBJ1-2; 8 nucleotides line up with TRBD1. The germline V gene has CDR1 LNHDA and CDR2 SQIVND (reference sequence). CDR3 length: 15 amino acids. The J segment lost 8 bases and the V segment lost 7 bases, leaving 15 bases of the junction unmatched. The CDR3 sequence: CASTLIRTGLLGYTF. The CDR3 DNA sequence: TGTGCCAGTACCCTAATAAGGACAGGGCTTCTAGGCTACACCTTC.

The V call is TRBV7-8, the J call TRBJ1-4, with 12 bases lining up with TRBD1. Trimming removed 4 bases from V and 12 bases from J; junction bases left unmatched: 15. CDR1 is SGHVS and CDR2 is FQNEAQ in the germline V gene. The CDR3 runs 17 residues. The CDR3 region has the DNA TGTGCCAGCAGCTCGCACCCTGGGACAGGGGGCCCGGGGGAACTGTTTTTT. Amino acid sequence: CASSSHPGTGGPGELFF.

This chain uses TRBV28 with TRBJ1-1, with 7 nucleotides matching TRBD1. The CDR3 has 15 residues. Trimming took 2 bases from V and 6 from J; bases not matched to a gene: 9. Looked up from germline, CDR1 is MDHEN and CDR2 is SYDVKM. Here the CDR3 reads CASSLPDREGAEAFF. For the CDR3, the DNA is TGTGCCAGCAGTTTACCCGACAGGGAAGGTGCTGAAGCTTTCTTT.

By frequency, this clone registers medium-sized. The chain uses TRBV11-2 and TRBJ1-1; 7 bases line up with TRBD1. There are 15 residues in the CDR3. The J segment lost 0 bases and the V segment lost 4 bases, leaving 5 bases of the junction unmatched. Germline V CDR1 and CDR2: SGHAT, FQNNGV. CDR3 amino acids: CASSYPGQMNTEAFF. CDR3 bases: TGTGCCAGCAGCTACCCGGGACAGATGAACACTGAAGCTTTCTTT.

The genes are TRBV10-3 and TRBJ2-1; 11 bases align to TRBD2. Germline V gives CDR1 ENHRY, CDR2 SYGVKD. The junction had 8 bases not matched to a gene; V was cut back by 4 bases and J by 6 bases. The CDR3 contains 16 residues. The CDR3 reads CAISGSSGRRANEQFF. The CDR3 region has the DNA TGTGCCATCAGTGGGTCTAGCGGGAGGCGGGCCAATGAGCAGTTCTTC.

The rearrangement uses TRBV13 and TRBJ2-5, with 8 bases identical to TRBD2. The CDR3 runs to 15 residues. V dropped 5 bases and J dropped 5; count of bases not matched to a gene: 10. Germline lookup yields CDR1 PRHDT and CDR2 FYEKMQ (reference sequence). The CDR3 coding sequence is TGTGCCAGCAGCCCCGCCGGGAGGGCCGAGGAGACCCAGTACTTC. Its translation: CASSPAGRAEETQYF.

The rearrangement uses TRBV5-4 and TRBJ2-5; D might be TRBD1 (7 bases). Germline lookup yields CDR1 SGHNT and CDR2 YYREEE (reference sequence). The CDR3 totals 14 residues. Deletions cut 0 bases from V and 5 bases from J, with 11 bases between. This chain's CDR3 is CASSLGLGGETQYF. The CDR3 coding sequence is TGTGCCAGCAGCTTGGGACTAGGGGGCGAGACCCAGTACTTC.